This TCR beta chain stems from a study of shared clonotypes between healthy human individuals (dated by TCRdb to the early 2020s). Regarding the study in general: The cohort comprised two women and a few men aged 18 to 49 years. For each donor, CD4 naive and CD4 memory were each given three plates, CD8 naive was given two plates, and CD8 memory was given one plate. To estimate repertoire size and how much clonotype sharing occurs between individuals, the study deeply sequenced the blood TCR repertoires of a handful of healthy adults. Different laboratories and diverse techniques were used to prepare libraries and sequence TCR repertoires, to increase sequencing depth and limit assay-specific biases. Leukapheresis yielded between about 0.94 and 10 billion PBMCs per donor. Points the paper makes about the study in general: Pairwise subsampling led to the expectation that sequencing depth would affect the degree of clonotype sharing among donors. Sampling was limited to blood, and TCR repertoires in tissue likely differ from TCR repertoires in blood. Across a few donors, roughly 5.4% of naive CD4, approximately 3.6% of naive CD8, around 2.1% of memory CD4, and over 0.35% of memory CD8 clonotypes were shared. Clonotypes shared by all four sorted-subset donors showed higher generation probabilities than non-shared clonotypes. Larger estimated clonotype richness was generally found for naive subsets than for memory subsets. Even with the large sequencing depth, rarefaction of the sorted-subset datasets indicated that sequencing was incomplete. The genetic and exposure-history diversity represented was limited by the small number of donors.

Remarks on this clone: Its antigen target is currently unknown. Base-call qualities are not available, and no considerably larger clone is one nucleotide away.

Germline trimming amounts to 2 bases on V and 8 bases on J, with 7 as the count of junction bases outside the gene matches. CDR1 and CDR2, looked up from the germline V gene, are SGHRS and YFSETQ. The CDR3 sequence holds 16 residues, the cysteine and phenylalanine included. Only the CDR3 DNA is retained, 48 bases long and in frame from the first base. CD8 naive samples consisted of CD45RO-negative cells that were positively selected for CCR7, yielding a CD45RA+CCR7+ population without TemRA cells. The donors were healthy, HIV-negative adults with no recently reported acute infections or vaccinations. Every donor was a Caucasian adult residing in Nashville, Tennessee, USA. After blood collection by leukapheresis, PBMCs were isolated using Ficoll-Histopaque density gradient centrifugation and then cryopreserved in the vapor phase of liquid nitrogen. Purity and quantity of every magnetically sorted T cell population were checked by analytical flow cytometry. From each sorted fraction, genomic DNA was isolated and quantified by UV absorbance on a Nanodrop 2000c.

Using the deep immunoSEQ assay, TCR CDR3 regions were amplified from genomic DNA by multiplex PCR. For each cell subset, the extracted genomic DNA was distributed evenly across all wells of several immunoSEQ 96-well plates, and each plate served as one replicate. For sorted subsets, 200 ng of genomic DNA, equivalent to 25,000 to 35,000 T cell genomes, went into each replicate PCR. Purified libraries were quantified with a Qubit 3.0 fluorometer, sized on a Bioanalyzer 2100, and re-quantified with the KAPA Library Quantification kit. Each immunoSEQ 96-well plate was sequenced on its own single-read 150-cycle Illumina NextSeq 550 flow cell. The published analysis was carried out like this. The immunoSEQ output contained only junctional sequences without quality scores, so filtering could not match that applied to full-length reads. To assign V/J genes and CDR3, sequences were annotated using PyIR, a Python wrapper for IgBLAST v1.9, with IMGT germline references. Reads were removed for weak V/J assignments (E-value above 1e-6), missing CDR3, stop codons, out-of-frame junctions, or ambiguous translated residues. V3J clonotypes were defined as sequences sharing an identical inferred V gene, J gene, and CDR3 amino acid sequence. Percentage overlap between repertoires was calculated by dividing the number of shared unique clonotypes by the size of the smaller repertoire. RTK rarefaction, the Chao1 estimator, and Recon v2.1 estimates of unobserved clonotypes were used to assess repertoire richness. For all TCRbeta clonotypes obtained by the gDNA method from a handful of donors, generation probabilities were computed with OLGA. Sourced from immuneACCESS, this table was stored by TCRdb with only in-frame sequences that have V and J called. A share of the clones is absent; for the studies checked, an unresolved V gene accounts for under half, and the remainder has no known explanation. D and trimming come from the DNA, and the V and J calls and clone size come from that table. In this sample the table shows approximately 720,000 clones, 92% of which occur a single time. The top ten clonotypes cover about a quarter of the sample.

The clonotype was recovered from a man aged 25-45 years in good health. The sample taken for sequencing was naive CD8+ T cells sorted from blood. What this sample's cell subset or site label stands for: CD45RA+CCR7+. This chain is built from TRBV5-1 and TRBJ2-1, and TRBD2 matches 13 of the central bases. Here is the DNA: TGCGCCAGCAGCTTTCCCGGGACTAGCGGGATATATGAGCAGTTCTTC. The translation is CASSFPGTSGIYEQFF.